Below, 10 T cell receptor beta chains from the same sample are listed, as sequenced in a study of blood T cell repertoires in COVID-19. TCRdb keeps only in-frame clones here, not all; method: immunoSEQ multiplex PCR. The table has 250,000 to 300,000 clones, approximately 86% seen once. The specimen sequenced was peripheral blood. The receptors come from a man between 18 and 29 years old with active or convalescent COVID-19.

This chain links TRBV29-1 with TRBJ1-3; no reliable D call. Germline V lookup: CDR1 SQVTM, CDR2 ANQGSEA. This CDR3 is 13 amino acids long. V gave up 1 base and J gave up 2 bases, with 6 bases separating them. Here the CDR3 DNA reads TGCAGCGTTGAAGGCGCTACTGGAAACACCATATATTTT. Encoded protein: CSVEGATGNTIYF.

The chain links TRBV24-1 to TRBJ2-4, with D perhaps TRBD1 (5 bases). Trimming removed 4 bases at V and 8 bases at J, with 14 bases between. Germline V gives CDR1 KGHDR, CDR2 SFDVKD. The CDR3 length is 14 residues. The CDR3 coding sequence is TGTGCCACCAGTGACTCGACAGTCGGGCACATTCAGTACTTC. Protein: CATSDSTVGHIQYF.

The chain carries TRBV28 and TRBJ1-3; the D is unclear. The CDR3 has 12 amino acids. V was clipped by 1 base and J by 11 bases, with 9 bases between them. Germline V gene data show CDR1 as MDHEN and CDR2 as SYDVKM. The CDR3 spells CASSLSLGPIYF. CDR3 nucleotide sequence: TGTGCCAGCAGTTTATCTCTTGGGCCCATATATTTT.

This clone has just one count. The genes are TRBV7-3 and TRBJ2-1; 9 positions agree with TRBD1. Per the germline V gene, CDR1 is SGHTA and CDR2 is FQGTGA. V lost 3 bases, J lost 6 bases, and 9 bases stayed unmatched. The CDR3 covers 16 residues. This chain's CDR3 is CASSLQPGQGSNEQFF. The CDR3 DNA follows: TGTGCCAGCAGCTTGCAGCCGGGACAGGGATCCAATGAGCAGTTCTTC.

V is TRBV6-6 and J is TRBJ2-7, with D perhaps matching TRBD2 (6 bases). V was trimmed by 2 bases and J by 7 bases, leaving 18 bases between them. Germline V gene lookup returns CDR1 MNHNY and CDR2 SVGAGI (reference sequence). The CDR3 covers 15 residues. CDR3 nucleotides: TGTGCCAGCAGTTACAGCGATAGAGGGACTGAAGAGCAGTACTTC. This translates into CASSYSDRGTEEQYF.

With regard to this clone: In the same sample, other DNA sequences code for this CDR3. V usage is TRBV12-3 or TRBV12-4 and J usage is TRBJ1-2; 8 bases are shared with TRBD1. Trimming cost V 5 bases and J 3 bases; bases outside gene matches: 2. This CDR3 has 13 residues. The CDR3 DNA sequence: TGTGCCAGCAGTCCGACAGGGGACTATGGCTACACCTTC. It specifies CASSPTGDYGYTF.

CDR3 DNA sequence: TGCAGCGTTTTGGGACCCGGGACTAGCGACTACGAGCAGTACTTC. Translation gives CSVLGPGTSDYEQYF. This sequence joins TRBV29-1 and TRBJ2-7, with 10 bases lining up with TRBD2. CDR1 SQVTM and CDR2 ANQGSEA come from the germline V gene. The V segment lost 5 bases and the J segment 3 bases; nucleotides outside the gene matches: 10. The CDR3 length is 15 residues.

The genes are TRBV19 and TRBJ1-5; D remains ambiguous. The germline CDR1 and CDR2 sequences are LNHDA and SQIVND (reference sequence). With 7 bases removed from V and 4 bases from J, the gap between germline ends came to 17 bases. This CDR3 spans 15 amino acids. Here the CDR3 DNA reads TGTGCCAGTACCCTTGGGGAGGGCTGGAATCAGCCCCAGCATTTT. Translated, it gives CASTLGEGWNQPQHF. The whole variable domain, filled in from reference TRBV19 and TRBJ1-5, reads DGGITQSPKYLFRKEGQNVTLSCEQNLNHDAMYWYRQDPGQGLRLIYYSQIVNDFQKGDIAEGYSVSREKKESFPLTVTSAQKNPTAFYLCASTLGEGWNQPQHFGDGTRLSIL.

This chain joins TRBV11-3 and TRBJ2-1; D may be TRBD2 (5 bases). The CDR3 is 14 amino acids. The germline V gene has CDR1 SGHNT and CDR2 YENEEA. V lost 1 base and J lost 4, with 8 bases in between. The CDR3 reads CASSLGTSYNEQFF. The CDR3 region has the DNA TGTGCCAGCAGCTTAGGAACTAGTTACAATGAGCAGTTCTTC.

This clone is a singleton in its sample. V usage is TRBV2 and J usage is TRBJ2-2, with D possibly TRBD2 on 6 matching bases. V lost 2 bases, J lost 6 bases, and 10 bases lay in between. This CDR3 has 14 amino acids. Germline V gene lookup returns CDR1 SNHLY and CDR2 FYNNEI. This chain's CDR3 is CASSETTGAGELFF. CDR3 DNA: TGTGCCAGCAGTGAAACTACGGGGGCCGGGGAGCTGTTTTTT.